This T cell receptor beta chain was observed in a study of identical twins. Study conclusions and caveats: Researchers reported excess low generation probability among twin-shared out-of-frame alpha sequences.

TCRdb reprocessed the 5' RACE reads with MiXCR, giving one entry per CDR3 protein. The sample carries around 280,000 distinct CDR3 sequences, 8% to 9% recorded once. CDR3 length: 14 amino acids. Germline CDR1 SGHVS, CDR2 FNYEAQ. The V gene end was trimmed by 11 bases and the J gene end by 6 bases; junction bases not matched to a gene: 13. Of note for this clonotype: Antigen unknown.

The data also belong to a second study, concerning yellow fever vaccine responses in identical twins.

V and J are TRBV7-6 and TRBJ2-7, with 10 bases matching TRBD1. The sample taken for sequencing was memory (CD45RO+) T cells sorted from blood. This TCR was sampled from a woman younger than 35 in good health. CDR3 coding DNA: TGTGCCTCCTCCTCACCGGGACAGGGGTTCGAGCAGTACGTC. Protein sequence: CASSSPGQGFEQYV.